This TCR beta chain is drawn from a study of cytomegalovirus exposure and HLA in healthy donors. Study conclusions and caveats: Association with HLA alleles at 0.05 false discovery rate was found for 15,000 or so TCR beta sequences in a later analysis.

Primers included in the PCR were 60 Vbeta and 13 Jbeta primers. This table comes from immunoSEQ multiplex PCR, and its TCRdb copy is limited to in-frame clones, with some not included. The sample lists more than 150,000 clones; 82% were seen once. CDR3 length: 15 amino acids. Germline CDR1 reads MNHEY; CDR2 reads SVGAGI. The V and J ends lost 0 bases and 5 bases respectively, with 13 bases between them. The sample holds a few counts of this clone. Its antigen is still unknown. The receptor was derived from a man in his forties in good health and CMV-seronegative. The V call is TRBV6-5, the J call TRBJ1-1, with D tentatively TRBD1 (6 bases). The sequenced sample consisted of PBMCs. The CDR3 DNA reads TGTGCCAGCAGTTACTCGTGGGGGGGGACAACTGAAGCTTTCTTT. It encodes CASSYSWGGTTEAFF.